This T cell receptor beta chain was observed in a study of T cells in Graves' hyperthyroidism and ophthalmopathy. Whole-study findings and limits: From stable hyperthyroidism, ophthalmopathy was separated by a 13 V-J model.

The sample holds many counts of this clonotype. Its target is not known. Amplification of TCR beta CDR3 regions was performed using RNA transcripts as template. Using the HTBI primer set, a first-round RT-PCR was run on the TCR CDR3. One entry per CDR3 protein, called by TCRdb with MiXCR from the multiplex PCR reads. The data hold 650,000 to 750,000 distinct CDR3 sequences, with 12% to 15% observed a single time. Germline-derived CDR1 and CDR2 are SGHAT and FQNNGV. J gave up 3 bases and V 0 bases, and 8 bases lay outside the gene matches. CDR3 length equals 18 residues. This clonotype was sampled from a woman between 18 and 29 years old with Graves' hyperthyroidism. Sample: blood. The V call is TRBV11-2, the J call TRBJ2-5; 12 nucleotides match TRBD2. DNA for the CDR3: TGTGCCAGCAGCTTAGACCCCGGACTAGCGGGGACCAAAGAGACCCAGTACTTC. Residues: CASSLDPGLAGTKETQYF.